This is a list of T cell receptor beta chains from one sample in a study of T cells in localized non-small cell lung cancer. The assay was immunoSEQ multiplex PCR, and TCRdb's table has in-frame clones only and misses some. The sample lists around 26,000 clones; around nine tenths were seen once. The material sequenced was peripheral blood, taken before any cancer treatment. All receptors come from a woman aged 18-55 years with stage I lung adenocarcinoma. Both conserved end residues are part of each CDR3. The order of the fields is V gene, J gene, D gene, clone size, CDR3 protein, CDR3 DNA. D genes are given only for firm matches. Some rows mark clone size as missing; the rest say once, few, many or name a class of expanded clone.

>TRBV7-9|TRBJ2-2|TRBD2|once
CASSLRTSGIPGELFF
TGTGCCAGCAGCTTAAGGACTAGCGGGATCCCCGGGGAGCTGTTTTTT
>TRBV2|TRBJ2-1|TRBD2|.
CASRPGTSADNEQFF
TGTGCCAGCAGACCCGGGACTAGCGCCGACAATGAGCAGTTCTTC
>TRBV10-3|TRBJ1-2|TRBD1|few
CATARGTGDGYTF
TGTGCCACTGCTAGAGGGACAGGGGACGGCTACACCTTC
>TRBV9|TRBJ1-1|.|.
CASSPHLGTEAFF
TGTGCCAGCAGCCCTCACTTGGGCACTGAAGCTTTCTTT
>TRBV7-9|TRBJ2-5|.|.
CASSMLEAGGWGETQYF
TGTGCCAGCAGCATGTTAGAAGCGGGTGGATGGGGGGAGACCCAGTACTTC
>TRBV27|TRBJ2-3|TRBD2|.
CASSRDTKTGTRGTDTQYF
TGTGCCAGCAGCCGGGACACCAAGACCGGGACTAGAGGTACAGATACGCAGTATTTT
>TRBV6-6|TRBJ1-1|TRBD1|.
CASNKQGNVNTEAFF
TGTGCCAGCAATAAACAGGGGAACGTGAACACTGAAGCTTTCTTT
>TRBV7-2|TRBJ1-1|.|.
CASSPGPNTEAFF
TGTGCCAGCAGCCCCGGCCCCAACACTGAAGCTTTCTTT
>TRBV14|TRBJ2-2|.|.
CASSPGTPNTGELFF
TGTGCCAGCAGTCCCGGGACTCCGAACACCGGGGAGCTGTTTTTT
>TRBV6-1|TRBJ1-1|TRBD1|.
CASSEPGGYTEAFF
TGTGCCAGCAGTGAACCAGGGGGCTACACTGAAGCTTTCTTT
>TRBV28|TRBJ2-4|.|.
CASSLSARNIQYF
TGTGCCAGCAGTTTAAGTGCCAGGAACATTCAGTACTTC
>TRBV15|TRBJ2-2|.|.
CATSRDLEAGELFF
TGTGCCACCAGCAGAGATCTAGAGGCCGGGGAGCTGTTTTTT
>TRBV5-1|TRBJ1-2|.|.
CASSLTQNYGYTF
TGCGCCAGCAGCTTGACCCAAAACTATGGCTACACCTTC
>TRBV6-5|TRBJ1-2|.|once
CASSYSYQRANYGYTF
TGTGCCAGCAGTTACTCCTATCAGCGGGCTAACTATGGCTACACCTTC
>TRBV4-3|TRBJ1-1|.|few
CASSHTENTEAFF
TGCGCCAGCAGCCATACAGAGAACACTGAAGCTTTCTTT
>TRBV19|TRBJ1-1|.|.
CASKQVWDTEAFF
TGTGCCAGTAAGCAGGTCTGGGACACTGAAGCTTTCTTT
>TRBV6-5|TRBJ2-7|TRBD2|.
CASSGLAGGEQYF
TGTGCCAGCAGTGGACTAGCGGGAGGGGAGCAGTACTTC
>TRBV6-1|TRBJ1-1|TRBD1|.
CASSDRQGTEAFF
TGTGCCAGCAGTGACAGACAGGGCACTGAAGCTTTCTTT
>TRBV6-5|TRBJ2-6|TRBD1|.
CASSYEDRGNVLTF
TGTGCCAGCAGTTACGAAGACAGGGGAAATGTCCTGACTTTC
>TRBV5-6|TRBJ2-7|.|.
CASTWGGSYEQYF
TGTGCCAGCACATGGGGCGGTTCCTACGAGCAGTACTTC